These 13 T cell receptor beta chains were all obtained from the same sample, sequenced in a study of T cells after yellow fever vaccination. TCRdb used MiXCR to reprocess the 5' RACE reads, holding one entry per CDR3 protein. The sample has roughly 120,000 distinct CDR3 sequences; roughly 8.9% are singletons. This specimen consisted of CD8+ T cells sorted from PBMCs, obtained 45 days after the yellow fever booster vaccination. These receptors were obtained from a man aged 30-40 years who received the YFV17D yellow fever vaccine.

This clonotype was seen repeatedly, ten times or more. The rearrangement joins TRBV4-3 to TRBJ2-1; 9 bases fit TRBD2. The CDR3 is 17 amino acids. CDR1 and CDR2 from the germline V gene are LGHNA and YSLEER. V dropped 4 bases and J dropped 4; count of bases not matched to a gene: 11. The CDR3 protein is CASSLLAGRGFYNEQFF. In nucleotides, the CDR3 is TGCGCCAGCAGCCTTCTAGCGGGAAGGGGGTTTTACAATGAGCAGTTCTTC.

There are a few counts of this clonotype. The chain combines TRBV2 with TRBJ2-7; 9 nucleotides line up with TRBD1. With V trimmed by 10 bases and J by 3 bases, 7 bases remained unmatched. Germline V CDR1 and CDR2: SNHLY, FYNNEI. This CDR3 region has 13 residues. The DNA of the CDR3 is TGTGCCACTAACGGACAGGGGAACTACGAGCAGTACTTC. It is translated as CATNGQGNYEQYF.

This clonotype was recorded many times. This chain links TRBV6-4 with TRBJ2-1, with a tentative D call TRBD2 (5 bases). V was pared by 0 bases and J by 6 bases, with 9 bases between. Germline V gives CDR1 MRHNA, CDR2 SNTAGT. The CDR3 length is 14 residues. CDR3 coding DNA: TGTGCCAGCAGTGACTCTTGGGAGAGCAATGAGCAGTTCTTC. Amino acids: CASSDSWESNEQFF.

This clonotype was found many times. The chain has TRBV4-3 and TRBJ2-5, with a tentative D call TRBD2 (5 bases). The CDR3 length is 16 residues. Trimming shortened V by 0 bases and J by 3 bases, and 14 bases separated the two germline ends. CDR1 LGHNA and CDR2 YSLEER come from the germline V gene. The CDR3 DNA reads TGCGCCAGCAGCCAAGAGTTGACTCACGGGAAAGAGACCCAGTACTTC. Translating gives CASSQELTHGKETQYF.

This clonotype was detected many times. The chain uses TRBV27 and TRBJ2-1; no reliable D call. Germline V gives CDR1 MNHEY, CDR2 SMNVEV (reference sequence). This CDR3 has 13 residues. With 0 bases removed from V and 6 bases from J, the gap between germline ends came to 6 bases. In DNA, the CDR3 is TGTGCCAGCAGTTTATCGTGGGTCAATGAGCAGTTCTTC. Translating it yields CASSLSWVNEQFF.

Ten or more counts support this clonotype. The chain is built from TRBV10-3 and TRBJ2-3; D may match TRBD1 or TRBD2 (6 bases each). The CDR3 extends over 13 amino acids. V gave up 6 bases and J gave up 1 base, with 8 bases separating them. Germline lookup yields CDR1 ENHRY and CDR2 SYGVKD. The CDR3 nucleotides read TGTGCCATCAGGGGGGGCGGCACAGATACGCAGTATTTT. It encodes CAIRGGGTDTQYF.

This clonotype was detected many times. The J gene is TRBJ2-7, the V gene TRBV29-1, with TRBD2 matching 13 bases. V lost 3 bases, J lost 9 bases, and 11 bases stayed unmatched. From germline, CDR1 is SQVTM and CDR2 ANQGSEA. This CDR3 is built from 15 residues. CDR3 in amino acids: CSVEAGGTSGMWQYF. Written as DNA, the CDR3 is TGCAGCGTTGAGGCCGGAGGGACTAGCGGGATGTGGCAGTACTTC.

This clonotype was observed many times. This rearrangement joins TRBV27 to TRBJ2-5, with 8 bases fitting TRBD1. The V gene's germline CDR1 is MNHEY and CDR2 SMNVEV (reference sequence). Losses at the gene ends were 8 bases for V and 1 base for J; bases not matched to a gene: 0. CDR3 size: 12 residues. CDR3 residues: CASGQGQETQYF. DNA of the CDR3: TGTGCCAGCGGACAGGGCCAAGAGACCCAGTACTTC.

Written as DNA, the CDR3 is TGTGCCTTCGCTTTGGGGGGACTAGCGGGAGGGCCGAGCAAAAACATTCAGTACTTC. It specifies CAFALGGLAGGPSKNIQYF. The chain is built from TRBV12-3 or TRBV12-4 and TRBJ2-4; TRBD2 matches at 16 bases. V gave up 11 bases and J gave up 3 bases; unmatched junction bases: 16. CDR3 length: 19 residues.

This clonotype was observed many times. The chain links TRBV4-3 to TRBJ1-1; D gene ambiguous. The germline V gene encodes CDR1 LGHNA and CDR2 YSLEER. Trimming pared 4 bases from V and 5 bases from J, leaving 17 bases between. CDR3 length: 15 residues. This chain's CDR3 is CASSPEIQEGTEAFF. As DNA, the CDR3 is TGCGCCAGCAGCCCCGAGATTCAGGAGGGAACTGAAGCTTTCTTT.

This clonotype was counted between two and nine times. V and J are TRBV14 and TRBJ1-1, with D maybe TRBD1 (5 bases). This CDR3 has 15 residues. Looked up from germline, CDR1 is SGHDN and CDR2 is FVKESK. The V end lost 0 bases, the J end lost 4 bases, and 12 bases lay between the germline ends. CDR3 DNA sequence: TGTGCCAGCAGCCAAGATCGTGCAGGGTTCACTGAAGCTTTCTTT. Translated: CASSQDRAGFTEAFF. The entire variable domain, with the rest obtained from reference TRBV14 and TRBJ1-1, is as follows: EAGVTQFPSHSVIEKGQTVTLRCDPISGHDNLYWYRRVMGKEIKFLLHFVKESKQDESGMPNNRFLAERTGGTYSTLKVQPAELEDSGVYFCASSQDRAGFTEAFFGQGTRLTVV.

As regards this clonotype: This clone may be a read error of a much larger clone one base away. The rearrangement links TRBV20-1 to TRBJ2-7; D assignment may be TRBD1 or TRBD2 (6 bases each). V was pared by 3 bases and J by 2 bases, with 14 bases between. The CDR3 covers 14 residues. Germline CDR1 and CDR2: DFQATT and SNEGSKA (reference sequence). DNA of the CDR3: TGCAGTGCTAGCGGAGGGACACACCCCTACGAGCAGTACTTC. It translates to CSASGGTHPYEQYF.

This clonotype was recorded a few times. The chain carries TRBV30 and TRBJ2-3, with 12 bases identical to TRBD2. The CDR3 loop spans 17 amino acids. Trimming at V came to 7 bases and at J to 4 bases, leaving 15 bases not matched to a gene. Germline CDR1 GTSNPN, CDR2 SVGIG (reference sequence). CDR3 sequence: CALYDPGLAGAADTQYF. The CDR3 nucleotides read TGTGCCTTATACGACCCGGGACTAGCGGGTGCGGCAGATACGCAGTATTTT.